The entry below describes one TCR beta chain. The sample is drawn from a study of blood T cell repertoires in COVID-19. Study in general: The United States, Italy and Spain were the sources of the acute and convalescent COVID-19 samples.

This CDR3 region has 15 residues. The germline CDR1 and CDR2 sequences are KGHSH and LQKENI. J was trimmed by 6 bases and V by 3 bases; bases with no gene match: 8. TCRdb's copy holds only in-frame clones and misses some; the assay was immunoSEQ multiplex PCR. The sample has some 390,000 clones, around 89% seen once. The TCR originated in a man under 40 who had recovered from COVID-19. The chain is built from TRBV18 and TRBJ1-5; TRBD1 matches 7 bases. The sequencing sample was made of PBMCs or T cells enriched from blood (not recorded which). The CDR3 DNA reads TGTGCCAGCTCACCCTCCGCGACAGGGACTCAGCCCCAGCATTTT. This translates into CASSPSATGTQPQHF.